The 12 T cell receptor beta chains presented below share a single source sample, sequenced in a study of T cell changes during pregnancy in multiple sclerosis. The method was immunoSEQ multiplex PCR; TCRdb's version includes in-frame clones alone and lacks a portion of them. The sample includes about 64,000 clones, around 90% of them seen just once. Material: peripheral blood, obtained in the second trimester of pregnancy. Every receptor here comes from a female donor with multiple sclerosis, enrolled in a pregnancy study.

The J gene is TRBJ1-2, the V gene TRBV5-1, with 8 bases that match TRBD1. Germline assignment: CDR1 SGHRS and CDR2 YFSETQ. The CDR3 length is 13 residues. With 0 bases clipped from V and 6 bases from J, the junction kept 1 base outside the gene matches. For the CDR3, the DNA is TGCGCCAGCAGCTTGGCAGGGGGCGATGGCTACACCTTC. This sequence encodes CASSLAGGDGYTF.

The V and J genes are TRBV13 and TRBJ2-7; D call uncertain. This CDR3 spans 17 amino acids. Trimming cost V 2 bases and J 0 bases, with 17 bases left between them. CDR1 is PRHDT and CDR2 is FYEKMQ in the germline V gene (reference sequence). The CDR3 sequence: CASSLKRQSFGSYEQYF. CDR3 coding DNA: TGTGCCAGCAGCTTAAAACGTCAAAGCTTTGGCTCCTACGAGCAGTACTTC.

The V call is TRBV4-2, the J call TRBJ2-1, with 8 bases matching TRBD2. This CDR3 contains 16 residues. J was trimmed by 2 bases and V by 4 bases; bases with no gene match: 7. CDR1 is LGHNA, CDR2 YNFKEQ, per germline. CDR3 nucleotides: TGTGCCAGCAGCCCAAGTAGCGGGACCGCCTACAATGAGCAGTTCTTC. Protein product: CASSPSSGTAYNEQFF.

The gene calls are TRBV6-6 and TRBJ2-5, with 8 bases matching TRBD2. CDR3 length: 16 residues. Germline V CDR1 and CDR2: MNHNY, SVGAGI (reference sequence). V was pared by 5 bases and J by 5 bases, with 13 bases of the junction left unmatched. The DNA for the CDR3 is TGTGCCAGCAGTACCCCGGGGGGGGGCTTAGGGGAGACCCAGTACTTC. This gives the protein CASSTPGGGLGETQYF.

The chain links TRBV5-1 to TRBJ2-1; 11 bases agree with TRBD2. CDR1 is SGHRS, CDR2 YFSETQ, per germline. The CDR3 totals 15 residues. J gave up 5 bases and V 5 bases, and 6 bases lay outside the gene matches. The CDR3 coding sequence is TGCGCCAGCAGTGGGACTAGCGGATTAAACAATGAGCAGTTCTTC. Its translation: CASSGTSGLNNEQFF.

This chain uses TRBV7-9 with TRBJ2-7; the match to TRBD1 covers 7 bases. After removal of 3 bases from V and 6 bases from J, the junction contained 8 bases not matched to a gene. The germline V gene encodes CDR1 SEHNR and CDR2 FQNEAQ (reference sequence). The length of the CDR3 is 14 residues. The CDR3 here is CASSFREGGVEQYF. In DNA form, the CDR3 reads TGTGCCAGCAGCTTCCGAGAAGGGGGCGTCGAGCAGTACTTC.

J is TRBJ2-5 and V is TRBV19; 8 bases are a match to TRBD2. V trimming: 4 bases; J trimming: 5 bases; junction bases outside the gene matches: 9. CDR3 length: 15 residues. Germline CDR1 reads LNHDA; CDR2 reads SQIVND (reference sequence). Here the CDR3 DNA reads TGTGCCAGTAGTACCCGAAGCGGGAGAGGGGAGACCCAGTACTTC. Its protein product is CASSTRSGRGETQYF.

In DNA form, the CDR3 reads TGCGCCAGCAGCCTTTCATGGGCGCAGTCGGATACGCAGTATTTT. This codes for CASSLSWAQSDTQYF. This chain connects TRBV4-1 to TRBJ2-3; no clear D. CDR1 and CDR2 (germline): MGHRA, YSYEKL. V lost 4 bases and J 6 bases, leaving 17 bases between the germline ends. CDR3 length equals 15 residues.

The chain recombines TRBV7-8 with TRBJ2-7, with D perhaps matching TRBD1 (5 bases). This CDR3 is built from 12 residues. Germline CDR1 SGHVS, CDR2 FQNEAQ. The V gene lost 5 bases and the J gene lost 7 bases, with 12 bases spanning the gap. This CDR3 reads CASSLGAMEQYF. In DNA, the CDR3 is TGTGCCAGCAGCCTAGGGGCCATGGAGCAGTACTTC.

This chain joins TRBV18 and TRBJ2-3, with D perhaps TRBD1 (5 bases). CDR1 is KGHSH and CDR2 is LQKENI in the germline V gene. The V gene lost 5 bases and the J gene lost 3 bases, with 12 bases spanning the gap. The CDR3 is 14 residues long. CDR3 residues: CASSGQGWTDTQYF. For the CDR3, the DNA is TGTGCCAGCTCAGGGCAGGGTTGGACAGATACGCAGTATTTT.

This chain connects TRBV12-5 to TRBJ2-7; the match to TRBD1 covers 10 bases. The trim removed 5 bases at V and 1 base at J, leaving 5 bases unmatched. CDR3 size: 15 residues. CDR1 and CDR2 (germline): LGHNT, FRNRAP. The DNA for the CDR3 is TGTGCTAGTGGTCCCGACAGGGGGCAGTCCTACGAGCAGTACTTC. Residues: CASGPDRGQSYEQYF.

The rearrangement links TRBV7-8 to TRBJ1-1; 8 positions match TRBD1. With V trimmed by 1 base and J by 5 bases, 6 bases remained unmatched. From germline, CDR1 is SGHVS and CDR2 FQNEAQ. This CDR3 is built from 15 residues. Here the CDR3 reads CASSLVTRGQTEAFF. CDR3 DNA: TGTGCCAGCAGCTTAGTTACCAGGGGGCAAACTGAAGCTTTCTTT.